The 9 T cell receptor beta chains reported below all come from one sample, sequenced in a study of identical twins. TCRdb re-called the 5' RACE reads with MiXCR, one entry per CDR3 protein. The sample contains some 250,000 distinct CDR3 sequences, about an eighth of which appear only once. A further study also used this sample, focusing on yellow fever vaccine responses in identical twins.

Specimen: memory (CD45RO+) T cells sorted from blood. The origin of the receptors is a young woman in good health.

The chain has TRBV20-1 and TRBJ2-1, with TRBD1 as a possible D gene (6 bases). The V gene's germline CDR1 is DFQATT and CDR2 SNEGSKA (reference sequence). V lost 5 bases and J 9 bases, leaving 14 bases between the germline ends. CDR3 length: 12 residues. The CDR3 loop reads CSASRQGFEQFF. CDR3 nucleotide sequence: TGCAGTGCTTCTCGGCAGGGGTTTGAGCAGTTCTTC.

This clonotype was picked up many times. The V gene is TRBV12-3 or TRBV12-4, the J gene TRBJ1-5, with D unresolved. This CDR3 contains 14 residues. V lost 1 base to trimming and J lost 0 bases, with 4 bases between them. The CDR3 sequence: CASSLVGSNQPQHF. As DNA, the CDR3 is TGTGCCAGCAGTTTAGTAGGTAGCAATCAGCCCCAGCATTTT.

The chain combines TRBV10-3 with TRBJ1-5; D gene ambiguous. The CDR3 spans 16 residues. CDR1 and CDR2 (germline): ENHRY, SYGVKD. V was clipped by 1 base and J by 0 bases, with 10 bases between them. In DNA, the CDR3 is TGTGCCATCAGTGAGTGGTGGCGGGCTAGCAATCAGCCCCAGCATTTT. This codes for CAISEWWRASNQPQHF.

This clonotype was detected ten times or more. The chain recombines TRBV7-9 with TRBJ1-2; tentatively, D is TRBD1 (6 bases). Germline V gene data show CDR1 as SEHNR and CDR2 as FQNEAQ (reference sequence). Trimming took 5 bases from V and 2 from J, leaving 15 bases between them. The CDR3 extends over 15 amino acids. The DNA of the CDR3 is TGTGCCAGCAGCCTTGGGACATCGCCCAACTATGGCTACACCTTC. Its translation is CASSLGTSPNYGYTF.

This chain links TRBV5-1 with TRBJ2-3; 11 bases map to TRBD2. The CDR3 length is 15 residues. From germline, CDR1 is SGHRS and CDR2 YFSETQ. J lost 1 base, V lost 4 bases, and 2 bases had no gene match. CDR3 in DNA: TGCGCCAGCAGCCAGACTAGCGGGGGCACAGATACGCAGTATTTT. This encodes CASSQTSGGTDTQYF.

Remarks on this clonotype: Mismatch with germline at one junction end may stem from a read error. The V call is TRBV7-8, the J call TRBJ2-4; D may be TRBD1 (6 bases). Germline CDR1 SGHVS, CDR2 FQNEAQ. The CDR3 is made up of 13 amino acids. CDR3 DNA sequence: TGTGCCAGCAGCTTATCTCAGGGGAACAGTCAGTACTTC. It translates to CASSLSQGNSQYF.

The V call is TRBV29-1, the J call TRBJ2-7; TRBD1 matches 7 bases. CDR1 and CDR2 from the germline V gene are SQVTM and ANQGSEA. This CDR3 spans 13 amino acids. Trimming at V came to 4 bases and at J to 3 bases, leaving 6 bases not matched to a gene. DNA for the CDR3: TGCAGCGTTGCTGCCCGGGACAGCTACGAGCAGTACTTC. This gives the protein CSVAARDSYEQYF.

This clonotype was seen only a few times. J is TRBJ2-2 and V is TRBV6-2 or TRBV6-3, with TRBD1 identical over 7 bases. Germline CDR1 reads MNHEY; CDR2 reads SVGEGT. Trimming cost V 6 bases and J 7 bases; bases outside gene matches: 8. CDR3 size: 14 residues. The CDR3 sequence is CASRLGTDLGELFF. CDR3 nucleotide sequence: TGTGCCAGCAGGTTAGGGACAGACCTCGGGGAGCTGTTTTTT.

This clonotype has at least ten counts. The chain has TRBV15 and TRBJ2-1; D is uncertain. CDR1 is LNHNV, CDR2 YYDKDF, per germline (reference sequence). Deletions cut 3 bases from V and 9 bases from J, with 12 bases between. The CDR3 runs to 13 residues. The CDR3 reads CATSSRGGTEQFF. CDR3 nucleotides: TGTGCCACCAGCAGCCGAGGCGGAACTGAGCAGTTCTTC.